This TCR beta chain originates from a study of cytomegalovirus exposure and HLA in healthy donors. Study in general: Early released data comprised about 84 million unique TCRs from HLA-typed donors.

The PCR employed 60 Vbeta primers together with 13 Jbeta primers. Clones were read by immunoSEQ multiplex PCR, and TCRdb kept only the in-frame ones, dropping some. The top ten clones hold approximately 5.3% of a sample with just under 250,000 clones, about 80% of them seen once. The CDR3 totals 15 residues. The trim removed 0 bases at V and 6 bases at J, leaving 4 bases unmatched. CDR1 and CDR2 from the germline V gene are LGHNA and YNFKEQ. This clonotype was sampled from a woman aged 40-49 years in good health and CMV-seropositive. This chain uses TRBV4-2 with TRBJ2-7; 11 bases are shared with TRBD2. The sample consisted of PBMCs. DNA for the CDR3: TGTGCCAGCAGCCAAGAACTAGCGGGGGTCGGCGAGCAGTACTTC. Its protein product is CASSQELAGVGEQYF.